This T cell receptor beta chain came from a study of a mutant IDH1 vaccine in newly diagnosed glioma (dated by TCRdb to the early 2020s). Broadly, across the study: Of the 25 to 35 treated patients, 62.5% were male and around 38% were female, and a mean age of approximately 40 years was recorded. Before enrollment, patients had received standard therapy of radiotherapy alone, temozolomide alone, or radiochemotherapy with temozolomide; most received the combination. Peripheral blood was collected at six visits: V03 (baseline), V05, V07, V10, V12 and V13. Longitudinal TCRB deep sequencing was done for 20 to 25 treated patients, wherever samples were available for exploratory analyses. General study outcomes and caveats: PBMC samples for TCRB deep sequencing were selected based on availability. Across multiple MHC alleles, vaccine-induced immune responses were seen in 93.3% of patients. Pseudoprogression appeared unrelated to alterations in the top peripheral T cell clonotypes detected by TCRB sequencing. The authors noted that analyses of patient blood samples could not be reproduced because of sample limitations.

As concerns this clone: What this receptor recognizes is not known. Base qualities are not at hand, and no much larger clone is one base apart.

The method was the immunoSEQ multiplex PCR assay. Rearranged TCR beta chain sequences were amplified with the hsTCRB Kit following the manufacturer's protocol. Sequencing of TCRB libraries was carried out on an Illumina MiSeq. The authors' pipeline ran thus. Demultiplexing, trimming and gene mapping were performed with the kit vendor's proprietary platform. TCRdb re-hosts the immuneACCESS table, in-frame sequences only. Its copies lack some clones; in the studies checked, an unresolved V gene accounts for under half of them, and the cause for the rest is not known. From that table come the V and J calls and clone size; the DNA was used to work out D and trimming. The sample profile shows some 68,000 clones; 79% of them were found once. The top ten clonotypes cover approximately 8% of the sample. The CDR3 runs 14 amino acids, cysteine and phenylalanine included. Only the CDR3 DNA stays, 42 bases, in frame from base 1. CDR1 and CDR2, per the germline V gene, are SGHRS and YFSETQ. V lost 7 bases and J lost 0 bases; the stretch between them is 12 bases long.

This specimen's time point label, interpreted: baseline, week 1 (first vaccination visit). The treatment or condition label here, explained by the study, means: pre-vaccination baseline after standard-of-care therapy. All donors had newly diagnosed IDH1-mutant astrocytomas of WHO grade 3 or 4 that showed loss of nuclear ATRX. The samples were drawn from NOA16, a multicentre, single-arm, open-label phase I trial in Germany that tested a mutant IDH1 peptide vaccine in humans for the first time. Blood drawn at visit V03 was used as the baseline sample for immunogenicity testing. Genomic DNA for TCRB sequencing was isolated from EDTA blood with the DNeasy Blood and Tissue Kit.

This clonotype was sampled from a man between 50 and 59 years old with glioma. This specimen was PBMCs, taken from a glioma patient treated with radiotherapy, temozolomide or both. The receptor chain draws on TRBV5-1 and TRBJ2-3, with TRBD2 perhaps the D gene, on 5 matching bases. The encoded CDR3 is CASGRSGSTDTQYF. The DNA is as follows: TGCGCCAGCGGGAGAAGCGGCAGCACAGATACGCAGTATTTT. Full variable domain (CDR3 extended with the reference TRBV5-1 and TRBJ2-3 proteins): KAGVTQTPRYLIKTRGQQVTLSCSPISGHRSVSWYQQTPGQGLQFLFEYFSETQRNKGNFPGRFSGRQFSNSRSEMNVSTLELGDSALYLCASGRSGSTDTQYFGPGTRLTVL.